These 8 T cell receptor beta chains share one sample of origin, sequenced in a study of T cell responses to AZD1222 COVID-19 vaccine (dated by TCRdb to the early 2020s). The sample's time point, from its label and the paper: about 28 days (+/-7) after the second vaccine dose. Libraries were made using the immunoSEQ multiplex PCR assay. The table comes from immuneACCESS by way of TCRdb, which keeps in-frame sequences with V and J called. Part of the clones is missing from these tables; in studies checked, under half for an unresolved V gene and the rest for unknown reasons. The sample includes some 66,000 clones, with 70% to 90% observed a single time. Roughly 31% of the sample goes to the ten largest clones. The source material was peripheral blood, sampled 28 days after the second AZD1222 dose. Receptor source: an adult who received the AZD1222 COVID-19 vaccine.

The chain employs TRBV5-6 and TRBJ2-3, with TRBD2 matching 11 bases. This CDR3 spans 18 amino acids. In germline, CDR1 is SGHDT, CDR2 YYEEEE. The V segment lost 2 bases and the J segment 5 bases; nucleotides outside the gene matches: 13. As DNA, the CDR3 is TGTGCCAGCAGCTTCCCCTCTTCACTAGCGGGGGCCGGAGATACGCAGTATTTT. Translation gives CASSFPSSLAGAGDTQYF.

The V call is TRBV7-8, the J call TRBJ1-5; D possibly corresponds to TRBD1 (6 bases). This CDR3 comprises 13 residues. The ends were cut back, 7 bases at V and 5 bases at J, with 12 bases in the middle. Germline V CDR1 and CDR2: SGHVS, FQNEAQ. The CDR3 DNA reads as TGTGCCAGCACCCTCGGGGGCCATCAGCCCCAGCATTTT. As protein: CASTLGGHQPQHF.

The V and J genes are TRBV28 and TRBJ1-3; tentative D call: TRBD1 (5 bases). V was pared by 7 bases and J by 0 bases, with 13 bases between. The germline V gene has CDR1 MDHEN and CDR2 SYDVKM. There are 15 residues in the CDR3. CDR3 sequence: CASKLDGHSGNTIYF. CDR3 bases: TGTGCCAGCAAGTTGGACGGACACTCTGGAAACACCATATATTTT. Complete variable domain (other parts from reference TRBV28 and TRBJ1-3): DVKVTQSSRYLVKRTGEKVFLECVQDMDHENMFWYRQDPGLGLRLIYFSYDVKMKEKGDIPEGYSVSREKKERFSLILESASTNQTSMYLCASKLDGHSGNTIYFGEGSWLTVV.

This chain joins TRBV6-6 and TRBJ1-6; D gene uncertain. The germline V gene encodes CDR1 MNHNY and CDR2 SVGAGI (reference sequence). The CDR3 covers 14 residues. Trimming removed 2 bases at V and 4 bases at J, with 6 bases between. As DNA, the CDR3 is TGTGCCAGCAGTTACCAAGGATATAATTCACCCCTCCACTTT. Protein: CASSYQGYNSPLHF.

V and J are TRBV19 and TRBJ1-5; D is unresolved. V was shortened by 5 bases and J by 4 bases, with 9 bases between the two germline ends. Germline lookup yields CDR1 LNHDA and CDR2 SQIVND (reference sequence). This CDR3 has 13 residues. CDR3 protein: CASSLDLNQPQHF. CDR3 DNA: TGTGCCAGTAGTCTCGACCTTAATCAGCCCCAGCATTTT. Drawing the rest from reference TRBV19 and TRBJ1-5, the complete variable domain is DGGITQSPKYLFRKEGQNVTLSCEQNLNHDAMYWYRQDPGQGLRLIYYSQIVNDFQKGDIAEGYSVSREKKESFPLTVTSAQKNPTAFYLCASSLDLNQPQHFGDGTRLSIL.

V and J are TRBV7-3 and TRBJ2-1; D call uncertain. Trimming took 2 bases from V and 12 from J, leaving 20 bases between them. From germline, CDR1 is SGHTA and CDR2 FQGTGA. CDR3 length: 15 amino acids. The chain's CDR3 is CASSLEGPSYSAQFF. In DNA form, the CDR3 reads TGTGCCAGCAGCTTAGAAGGCCCCTCTTATTCGGCGCAGTTCTTC. The complete variable domain, with remaining parts taken from reference TRBV7-3 and TRBJ2-1, reads GAGVSQTPSNKVTEKGKYVELRCDPISGHTALYWYRQSLGQGPEFLIYFQGTGAADDSGLPNDRFFAVRPEGSVSTLKIQRTERGDSAVYLCASSLEGPSYSAQFFGPGTRLTVL.

The chain carries TRBV20-1 and TRBJ2-7; 8 nucleotides match TRBD1. Germline lookup yields CDR1 DFQATT and CDR2 SNEGSKA (reference sequence). V lost 3 bases, J lost 0 bases, and 4 bases stayed unmatched. CDR3 length: 14 residues. This CDR3 is CSASNRGSSYEQYF. Here the CDR3 DNA reads TGCAGTGCTAGTAACAGGGGGAGCTCCTACGAGCAGTACTTC.

The chain links TRBV15 to TRBJ1-6; TRBD1 is a possible D gene (5 bases). The CDR3 loop spans 15 amino acids. Trimming removed 1 base from V and 3 bases from J, with 7 bases in between. Germline V gives CDR1 LNHNV, CDR2 YYDKDF (reference sequence). CDR3 in DNA: TGTGCCACCAGCAGAGTTCAGGGCTATAATTCACCCCTCCACTTT. Residues: CATSRVQGYNSPLHF. Using reference TRBV15 and TRBJ1-6 for the parts outside the CDR3, the full variable domain is DAMVIQNPRYQVTQFGKPVTLSCSQTLNHNVMYWYQQKSSQAPKLLFHYYDKDFNNEADTPDNFQSRRPNTSFCFLDIRSPGLGDTAMYLCATSRVQGYNSPLHFGNGTRLTVT.